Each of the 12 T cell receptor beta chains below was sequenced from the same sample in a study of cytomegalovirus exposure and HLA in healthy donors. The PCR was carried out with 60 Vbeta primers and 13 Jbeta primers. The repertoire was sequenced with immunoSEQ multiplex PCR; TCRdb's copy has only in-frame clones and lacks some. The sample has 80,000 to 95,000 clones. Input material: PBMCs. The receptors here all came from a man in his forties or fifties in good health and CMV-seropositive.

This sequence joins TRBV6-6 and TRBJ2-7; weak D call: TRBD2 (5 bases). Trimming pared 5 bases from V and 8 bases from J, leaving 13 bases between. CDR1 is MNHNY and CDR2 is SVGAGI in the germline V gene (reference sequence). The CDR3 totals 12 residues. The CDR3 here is CASSPTLGQQYV. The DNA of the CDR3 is TGTGCCAGCAGTCCAACACTAGGGCAGCAGTACGTC.

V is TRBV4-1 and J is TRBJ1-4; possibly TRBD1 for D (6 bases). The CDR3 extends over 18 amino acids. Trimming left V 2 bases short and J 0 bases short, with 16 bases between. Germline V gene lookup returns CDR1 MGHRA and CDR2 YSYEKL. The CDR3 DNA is TGCGCCAGCAGCCAATGGGGGCGAGGGGAAGCAACTAATGAAAAACTGTTTTTT. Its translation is CASSQWGRGEATNEKLFF.

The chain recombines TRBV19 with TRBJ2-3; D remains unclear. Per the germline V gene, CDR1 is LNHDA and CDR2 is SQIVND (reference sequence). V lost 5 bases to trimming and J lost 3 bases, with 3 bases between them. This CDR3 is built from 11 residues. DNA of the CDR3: TGTGCCAGTAGTCTGACAGATACGCAGTATTTT. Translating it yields CASSLTDTQYF.

The CDR3 nucleotides are TGTGCCAGCAGCTCGGAAAGGGGCTATGGCTACACCTTC. Protein: CASSSERGYGYTF. The chain recombines TRBV7-2 with TRBJ1-2, with D perhaps matching TRBD1 (5 bases). CDR3 size: 13 residues. Looked up from germline, CDR1 is SGHTA and CDR2 is FQGNSA. Trimming left V 4 bases short and J 4 bases short, with 10 bases between.

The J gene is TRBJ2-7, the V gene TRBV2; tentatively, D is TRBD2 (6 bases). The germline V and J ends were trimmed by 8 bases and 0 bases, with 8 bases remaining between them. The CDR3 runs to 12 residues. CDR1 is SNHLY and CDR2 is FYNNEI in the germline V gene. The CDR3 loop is CASGRSSYEQYF. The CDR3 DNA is TGTGCCAGCGGGAGGAGCTCCTACGAGCAGTACTTC.

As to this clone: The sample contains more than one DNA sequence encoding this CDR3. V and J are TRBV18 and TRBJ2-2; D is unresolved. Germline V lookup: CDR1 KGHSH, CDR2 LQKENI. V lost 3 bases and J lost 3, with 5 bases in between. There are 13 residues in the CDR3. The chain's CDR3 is CASSPRDTGELFF. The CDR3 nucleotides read TGTGCCAGCTCACCCCGAGACACCGGGGAGCTGTTTTTT.

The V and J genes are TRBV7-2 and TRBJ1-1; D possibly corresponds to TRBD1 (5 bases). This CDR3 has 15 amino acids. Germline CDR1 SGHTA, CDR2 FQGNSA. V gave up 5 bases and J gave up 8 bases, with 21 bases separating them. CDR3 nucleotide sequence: TGTGCCAGCAGCGACCCTTGGGGGACTCTGGAGGAAGCTTTCTTT. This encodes CASSDPWGTLEEAFF.

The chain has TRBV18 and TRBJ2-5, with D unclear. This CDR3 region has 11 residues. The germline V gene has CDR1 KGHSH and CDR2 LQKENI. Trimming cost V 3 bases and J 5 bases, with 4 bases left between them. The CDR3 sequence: CASSPRETQYF. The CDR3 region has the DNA TGTGCCAGCTCACCGAGGGAGACCCAGTACTTC. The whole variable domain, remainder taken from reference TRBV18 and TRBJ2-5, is NAGVMQNPRHLVRRRGQEARLRCSPMKGHSHVYWYRQLPEEGLKFMVYLQKENIIDESGMPKERFSAEFPKEGPSILRIQQVVRGDSAAYFCASSPRETQYFGPGTRLLVL.

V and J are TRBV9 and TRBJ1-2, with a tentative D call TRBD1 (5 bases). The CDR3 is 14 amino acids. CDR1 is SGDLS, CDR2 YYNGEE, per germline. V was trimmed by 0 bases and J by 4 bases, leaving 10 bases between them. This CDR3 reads CASSVGIGVYGYTF. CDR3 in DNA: TGTGCCAGCAGCGTAGGGATAGGGGTCTATGGCTACACCTTC.

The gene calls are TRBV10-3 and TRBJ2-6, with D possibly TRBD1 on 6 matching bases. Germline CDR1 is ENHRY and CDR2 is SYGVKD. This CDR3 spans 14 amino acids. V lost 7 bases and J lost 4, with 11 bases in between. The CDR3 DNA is TGTGCCATCAAGGGACATGCCGGGGCCAACGTCCTGACTTTC. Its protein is CAIKGHAGANVLTF.

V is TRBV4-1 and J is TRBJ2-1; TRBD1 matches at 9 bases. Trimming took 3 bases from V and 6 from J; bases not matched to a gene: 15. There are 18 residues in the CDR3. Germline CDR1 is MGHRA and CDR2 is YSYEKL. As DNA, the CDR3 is TGCGCCAGCAGCCATTTGTTCAAACCGGGACAGGGAAGCAATGAGCAGTTCTTC. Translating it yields CASSHLFKPGQGSNEQFF.

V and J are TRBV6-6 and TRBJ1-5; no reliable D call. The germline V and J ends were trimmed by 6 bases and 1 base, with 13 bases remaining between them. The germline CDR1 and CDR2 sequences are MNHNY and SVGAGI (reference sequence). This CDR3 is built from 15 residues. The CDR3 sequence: CASRGRQISNQPQHF. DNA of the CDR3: TGTGCCAGCAGGGGGAGACAAATAAGCAATCAGCCCCAGCATTTT.